The rows below give T cell receptor beta chains drawn from one sample of a study of beta chain features in type 1 diabetes. Only in-frame clones appear in the TCRdb table, and some are missing; sequencing was by immunoSEQ multiplex PCR. The table has about 180,000 clones, less than 15% seen once. The sequenced material came from central memory CD4+ T cells from blood. Every receptor here comes from a woman younger than 30 in good health. The CDR3 runs from the conserved cysteine through the conserved F or W. D genes are given only for firm matches. The listing skips clone size in some rows; elsewhere it reads once, few, many or a size class.

NA,TRBV2,NA,TRBJ2-7,CASTQGGWEQYF,TGTGCCAGCACCCAGGGAGGCTGGGAGCAGTACTTC
NA,TRBV7-2,NA,TRBJ2-1,CASSAGAGRNNEQFF,TGTGCCAGCAGCGCGGGGGCAGGGAGGAACAATGAGCAGTTCTTC
TRBD2,TRBV18,NA,TRBJ2-6,CASSPVMAGESGANVLTF,TGTGCCAGCTCCCCTGTGATGGCGGGAGAATCTGGGGCCAACGTCCTGACTTTC
NA,TRBV6-5,many,TRBJ1-1,CASRTVGWRDTEAFF,TGTGCCAGCAGGACCGTGGGTTGGAGGGACACTGAAGCTTTCTTT
TRBD2,TRBV5-8,NA,TRBJ2-1,CASSSGLAVNEQFF,TGTGCCAGCAGCTCGGGACTAGCGGTGAATGAGCAGTTCTTC
NA,TRBV30,few,TRBJ2-5,CAWSLRGETQYF,TGTGCCTGGAGTCTTCGGGGGGAGACCCAGTACTTC
TRBD2,TRBV7-9,NA,TRBJ2-1,CASSSGGRYTDEQFF,TGTGCCAGCAGCTCGGGAGGGAGATACACCGATGAGCAGTTCTTC
TRBD1,TRBV7-9,NA,TRBJ2-7,CASGTGTEQYF,TGTGCCAGCGGGACAGGGACCGAGCAGTACTTC
NA,TRBV29-1,few,TRBJ2-3,CSVEPWTSSTDTQYF,TGCAGCGTTGAACCCTGGACAAGCAGCACAGATACGCAGTATTTT
NA,TRBV7-2,NA,TRBJ2-3,CASSLEGRGSIDTQYF,TGTGCCAGCAGCTTAGAGGGGCGGGGTTCAATAGATACGCAGTATTTT
TRBD1,TRBV7-8,few,TRBJ1-2,CASSPRDRAFGYGYTF,TGTGCCAGCAGCCCCCGGGACAGGGCCTTTGGGTATGGCTACACCTTC
TRBD2,TRBV10-3,NA,TRBJ2-7,CAISGGLAGGIHEQYF,TGTGCCATCAGTGGGGGACTAGCGGGAGGGATCCACGAGCAGTACTTC
TRBD2,TRBV5-1,NA,TRBJ2-7,CASSLAGLAGGQEQYF,TGCGCCAGCAGCTTGGCGGGACTAGCGGGAGGGCAGGAGCAGTACTTC
TRBD1,TRBV5-1,NA,TRBJ2-4,CASSLAGYETGGLNIQYF,TGCGCCAGCAGCTTGGCCGGATATGAGACAGGGGGCTTAAACATTCAGTACTTC
TRBD2,TRBV15,NA,TRBJ2-5,CATSRLAGWYQETQYF,TGTGCCACCAGCAGACTAGCGGGCTGGTACCAAGAGACCCAGTACTTC
TRBD2,TRBV30,few,TRBJ2-3,CAWGKRDTDTQYF,TGTGCCTGGGGAAAGCGGGACACAGATACGCAGTATTTT
TRBD2,TRBV19,NA,TRBJ2-2,CASSRTSSNTGELFF,TGTGCCAGTAGTCGGACTAGCTCGAACACCGGGGAGCTGTTTTTT
NA,TRBV2,NA,TRBJ2-1,CASSEMTGNEQFF,TGTGCCAGCAGTGAAATGACAGGCAATGAGCAGTTCTTC
TRBD1,TRBV18,few,TRBJ1-1,CASSPGQGGRTEAFF,TGTGCCAGCTCACCGGGACAGGGGGGGCGGACTGAAGCTTTCTTT
NA,TRBV7-9,few,TRBJ1-2,CASSLGRVGDYGYTF,TGTGCCAGCAGCTTAGGTCGAGTAGGGGACTATGGCTACACCTTC
NA,TRBV30,NA,TRBJ1-2,CAWSVSSGSRYGYTF,TGTGCCTGGAGTGTATCATCGGGGAGTCGGTATGGCTACACCTTC
NA,TRBV7-3,NA,TRBJ1-1,CASSLLRVGSTEAFF,TGTGCCAGCAGCTTATTAAGGGTTGGGAGCACTGAAGCTTTCTTT
TRBD2,TRBV2,few,TRBJ2-3,CASSGTSGRLDTQYF,TGTGCCAGCAGTGGGACTAGCGGGAGATTAGATACGCAGTATTTT
TRBD1,TRBV18,NA,TRBJ2-4,CASSPGQGANIQYF,TGTGCCAGCTCACCGGGACAGGGGGCCAACATTCAGTACTTC
NA,TRBV2,NA,TRBJ1-1,CASKRESGMNTEAFF,TGTGCCAGCAAACGAGAGTCGGGAATGAACACTGAAGCTTTCTTT
NA,TRBV18,NA,TRBJ2-2,CASSPRAGANTGELFF,TGTGCCAGCTCACCACGGGCGGGCGCGAACACCGGGGAGCTGTTTTTT
TRBD2,TRBV5-1,NA,TRBJ2-1,CASSLAKDSGSYNEQFF,TGCGCCAGCAGCTTGGCCAAGGATAGCGGGTCTTACAATGAGCAGTTCTTC
TRBD1,TRBV30,few,TRBJ2-1,CAWSLSTGEQFF,TGTGCCTGGAGCCTATCGACAGGGGAGCAGTTCTTC
TRBD1,TRBV27,NA,TRBJ2-1,CASSLRDRGNEQFF,TGTGCCAGCAGTTTAAGGGACAGGGGCAATGAGCAGTTCTTC
NA,TRBV19,NA,TRBJ2-3,CASRDRKSTDTQYF,TGTGCCAGTAGGGACAGAAAGAGCACAGATACGCAGTATTTT
NA,TRBV2,NA,TRBJ2-7,CASSDNDSFYEQYF,TGTGCCAGCAGTGACAATGACAGCTTCTACGAGCAGTACTTC
TRBD2,TRBV7-2,few,TRBJ2-7,CASRNGRGAGEQYF,TGTGCCAGCAGGAACGGGAGGGGAGCTGGCGAGCAGTACTTC
NA,TRBV18,NA,TRBJ1-1,CASSPRFEAFF,TGTGCCAGCTCACCGCGATTTGAAGCTTTCTTT
NA,TRBV4-1,few,TRBJ1-1,CASSQELFRVTEAFF,TGCGCCAGCAGCCAAGAATTATTCAGGGTCACTGAAGCTTTCTTT
TRBD1,TRBV7-6,NA,TRBJ1-1,CASSTRDRGYTEAFF,TGTGCCAGCAGCACCCGGGACAGGGGATACACTGAAGCTTTCTTT
TRBD1,TRBV4-3,NA,TRBJ1-4,CASSRAGTGGFSTNEKLFF,TGCGCCAGCAGCCGAGCCGGGACAGGGGGCTTCAGTACTAATGAAAAACTGTTTTTT
NA,TRBV28,NA,TRBJ2-7,CASRGGRRTTYEQYF,TGTGCCAGCAGGGGAGGACGGCGGACGACCTACGAGCAGTACTTC